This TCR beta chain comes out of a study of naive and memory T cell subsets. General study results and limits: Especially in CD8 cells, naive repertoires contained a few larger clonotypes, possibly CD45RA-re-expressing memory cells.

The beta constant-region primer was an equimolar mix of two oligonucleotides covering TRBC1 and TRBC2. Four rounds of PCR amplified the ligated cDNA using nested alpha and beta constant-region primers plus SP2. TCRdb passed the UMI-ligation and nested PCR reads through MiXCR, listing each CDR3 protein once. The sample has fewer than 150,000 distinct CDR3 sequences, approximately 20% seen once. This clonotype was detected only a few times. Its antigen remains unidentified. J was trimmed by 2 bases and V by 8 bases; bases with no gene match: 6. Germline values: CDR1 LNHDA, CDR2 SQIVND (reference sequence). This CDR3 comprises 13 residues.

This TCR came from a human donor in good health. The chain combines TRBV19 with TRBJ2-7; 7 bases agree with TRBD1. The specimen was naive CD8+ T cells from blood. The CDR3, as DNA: TGTGCCAGTGGTCCAGGGGGTACCTACGAGCAGTACTTC. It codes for CASGPGGTYEQYF.